This is a list of T cell receptor beta chains from one sample in a study of Graves' ophthalmopathy and Graves' hyperthyroidism. TCRdb itself ran the multiplex PCR reads through MiXCR, one entry per CDR3 protein. The sample comprises hundreds of thousands of distinct CDR3 sequences, 22% of which are singletons, and around 7% rests with the top ten. The sequencing input was peripheral blood. These receptors all stem from a woman between 18 and 29 years old with stable Graves' hyperthyroidism. Some clones in this sample may be carry-over from other donors' samples. The CDR3 runs from the conserved cysteine through the conserved F or W. The order of the fields is D gene, clone size, V gene, J gene, CDR3 protein, CDR3 DNA. D genes are given only for firm matches. The size entry is marked missing in some rows and otherwise reads once, few, many or a size class.

.	many	TRBV6-5	TRBJ1-1	CASSNTVTVNTEAFF	TGTGCCAGCAGCAACACCGTGACAGTGAACACTGAAGCTTTCTTT
.	many	TRBV30	TRBJ1-5	CAWSNGDNQPQHF	TGTGCCTGGAGTAACGGTGACAATCAGCCCCAGCATTTT
.	many	TRBV5-1	TRBJ2-7	CASSTDATEQYF	TGCGCCAGCAGCACGGACGCCACAGAGCAGTACTTC
.	many	TRBV7-9	TRBJ1-1	CATRWGRDTEAFF	TGTGCCACCCGATGGGGTCGGGACACTGAAGCTTTCTTT
.	many	TRBV6-2/TRBV6-3	TRBJ2-7	CASSFHSAKAYEQYF	TGTGCCAGCAGTTTCCATAGCGCAAAAGCCTACGAGCAGTACTTC
.	many	TRBV4-1	TRBJ1-6	CASSQGRGVNSPLHF	TGCGCCAGCAGCCAAGGGAGGGGCGTGAATTCACCCCTCCACTTT
.	many	TRBV12-3/TRBV12-4	TRBJ1-2	CASSSTEHYGYTF	TGTGCCAGCAGCTCGACAGAGCACTATGGCTACACCTTC
.	few	TRBV7-2	TRBJ2-1	CASSSYYNEQFF	TGTGCCAGCAGCTCCTACTACAATGAGCAGTTCTTC
.	once	TRBV25-1	TRBJ2-7	CASSRLAADEQYF	TGTGCCAGCTCCCGATTGGCGGCAGACGAGCAGTACTTC
.	many	TRBV28	TRBJ2-7	CASSPQYEQYF	TGTGCCAGCAGTCCTCAATACGAGCAGTACTTC
.	many	TRBV9	TRBJ2-7	CASSVEARAQTYEQYF	TGTGCCAGCAGCGTAGAGGCTAGGGCGCAGACCTACGAGCAGTACTTC
TRBD1	many	TRBV15	TRBJ1-5	CATSRVQGAQPQHF	TGTGCCACCAGCAGAGTACAGGGGGCTCAGCCCCAGCATTTT
TRBD1	.	TRBV12-3/TRBV12-4	TRBJ1-2	CASVGTGDPINYGYTF	TGTGCCAGCGTCGGGACAGGGGACCCTATCAACTATGGCTACACCTTC
.	many	TRBV6-5	TRBJ1-2	CASSYSSDPHYGYTF	TGTGCCAGCAGTTACTCGTCAGATCCTCACTATGGCTACACCTTC
TRBD1	few	TRBV13	TRBJ1-1	CASSSRTGGNMNTEAFF	TGTGCCAGCAGCTCCCGGACAGGGGGAAATATGAACACTGAAGCTTTCTTT
.	.	TRBV29-1	TRBJ1-1	CSVNQGLNTEAFF	TGCAGCGTTAACCAGGGGTTGAACACTGAAGCTTTCTTT
.	once	TRBV6-1	TRBJ2-5	CASSEIPRVRETQYF	TGTGCCAGCAGTGAGATACCCAGGGTCCGAGAGACCCAGTACTTC
.	.	TRBV28	TRBJ2-2	CASSSPAEGGGGELFF	TGTGCCAGCAGTTCCCCCGCGGAGGGAGGGGGCGGGGAGCTGTTTTTT
.	.	TRBV7-2	TRBJ2-2	CASSLRVGYTGELFF	TGTGCCAGCAGCTTAAGGGTCGGTTACACCGGGGAGCTGTTTTTT
.	many	TRBV7-3	TRBJ1-2	CASSLGQGSDGYTF	TGTGCCAGCAGCTTAGGTCAGGGATCGGATGGCTACACCTTC
TRBD1	many	TRBV6-1	TRBJ2-2	CAGTGGDTGELFF	TGTGCCGGGACAGGGGGCGACACCGGGGAGCTGTTTTTT
TRBD1	many	TRBV19	TRBJ2-7	CASSGGQAVTYEQYF	TGTGCCAGTAGTGGGGGACAGGCTGTAACCTACGAGCAGTACTTC
.	many	TRBV12-3/TRBV12-4	TRBJ1-1	CASSPLGRLNTEAFF	TGTGCCAGCAGTCCATTGGGCAGGCTGAACACTGAAGCTTTCTTT
.	many	TRBV6-1	TRBJ2-7	CASSQGTYPSYEQYF	TGTGCCAGCAGCCAAGGGACATATCCATCCTACGAGCAGTACTTC
TRBD1	many	TRBV14	TRBJ2-7	CASSHTGGAYEQYF	TGTGCCAGCAGCCACACAGGGGGCGCATACGAGCAGTACTTC
TRBD2	.	TRBV18	TRBJ2-7	CASSPASGTTYEQYF	TGTGCCAGCTCACCCGCTAGCGGGACCACCTACGAGCAGTACTTC
.	many	TRBV29-1	TRBJ1-1	CSGYQVNTEAFF	TGCAGCGGATACCAGGTGAACACTGAAGCTTTCTTT
TRBD1	few	TRBV29-1	TRBJ1-1	CSVVTGVAEAFF	TGCAGCGTTGTAACAGGGGTAGCTGAAGCTTTCTTT